These 10 T cell receptor beta chains were sequenced from one sample in a study of PD-1 blockade in classical Hodgkin lymphoma. Profiling relied on immunoSEQ multiplex PCR, and the TCRdb table lists in-frame clones only, not all of them. The data contain tens of thousands of clones, around nine tenths of them singletons. Described time point: cycle 4 day 1 (C4D1), after less than 7 weeks of nivolumab. Relapse after autologous stem cell transplantation occurred in every patient, and brentuximab vedotin exposure varied. The source material was peripheral blood mononuclear cells (PBMCs), sampled before the fourth cycle of nivolumab. These receptor sequences come from a human donor with classical Hodgkin lymphoma.

V and J are TRBV5-1 and TRBJ2-5, with a weak D call TRBD2 (6 bases). Trimming left V 7 bases short and J 2 bases short, with 15 bases between. Per germline, CDR1 SGHRS and CDR2 YFSETQ. This CDR3 spans 14 amino acids. CDR3 sequence: CASSRGTQQETQYF. For the CDR3, the DNA is TGCGCCAGCTCCCGAGGGACTCAACAAGAGACCCAGTACTTC.

The V and J genes are TRBV6-6 and TRBJ1-1, with D perhaps TRBD1 (6 bases). This CDR3 has 12 residues. Germline V gives CDR1 MNHNY, CDR2 SVGAGI (reference sequence). Trimming removed 8 bases at V and 10 bases at J, with 17 bases between. CDR3 sequence: CASEVFGTIAFF. The CDR3 nucleotides read TGTGCCAGCGAGGTTTTCGGGACAATAGCTTTCTTT.

Of note for this clone: Other nucleotide sequences from this sample produce the same CDR3. The chain carries TRBV2 and TRBJ1-2; no clear D. From germline, CDR1 is SNHLY and CDR2 FYNNEI. The CDR3 extends over 12 amino acids. Trimming took 1 base from V and 6 from J, leaving 6 bases between them. The CDR3 protein is CASSEGVDGYTF. CDR3 nucleotides: TGTGCCAGCAGTGAAGGAGTAGATGGCTACACCTTC.

The chain links TRBV7-9 to TRBJ2-7, with 7 positions matching TRBD2. CDR3 length: 14 residues. The J segment lost 3 bases and the V segment lost 1 base, leaving 3 bases of the junction unmatched. CDR1 SEHNR and CDR2 FQNEAQ come from the germline V gene (reference sequence). The CDR3: CASSLERGLYEQYF. As DNA, the CDR3 is TGTGCCAGCAGCTTAGAGCGGGGCCTCTACGAGCAGTACTTC.

The chain links TRBV5-1 to TRBJ2-2, with TRBD2 as a possible D gene (6 bases). Germline assignment: CDR1 SGHRS and CDR2 YFSETQ. The CDR3 extends over 15 amino acids. Between the trimmed V and J ends, which lost 2 bases and 1 base, there was a span of 9 bases. CDR3 loop: CASSLSGVNTGELFF. For the CDR3, the DNA is TGCGCCAGCAGCTTATCGGGAGTGAACACCGGGGAGCTGTTTTTT.

The chain carries TRBV7-6 and TRBJ2-7, with 10 bases identical to TRBD2. The J segment lost 3 bases and the V segment lost 1 base, leaving 6 bases of the junction unmatched. The CDR3 consists of 16 residues. In germline, CDR1 is SGHVS, CDR2 FNYEAQ. The CDR3 nucleotides are TGTGCCAGCAGCTTAGGTGTAGCGGGGGGCTTCTACGAGCAGTACTTC. Translated, it gives CASSLGVAGGFYEQYF. The entire variable domain, with the rest obtained from reference TRBV7-6 and TRBJ2-7, is as follows: GAGVSQSPRYKVTKRGQDVALRCDPISGHVSLYWYRQALGQGPEFLTYFNYEAQQDKSGLPNDRFSAERPEGSISTLTIQRTEQRDSAMYRCASSLGVAGGFYEQYFGPGTRLTVT.

This clone was recorded only once. J is TRBJ2-5 and V is TRBV5-1; unclear D gene. The CDR3 is 13 amino acids. Trimming pared 0 bases from V and 3 bases from J, leaving 6 bases between. Germline loops: CDR1 SGHRS, CDR2 YFSETQ. The CDR3 sequence: CASSLEPEETQYF. CDR3 in DNA: TGCGCCAGCAGCTTGGAACCGGAAGAGACCCAGTACTTC.

The chain is built from TRBV28 and TRBJ1-6; tentative D call: TRBD1 (6 bases). The CDR3 is 14 amino acids. V dropped 2 bases and J dropped 5 bases, with 7 bases sitting between them. Germline V lookup: CDR1 MDHEN, CDR2 SYDVKM. The CDR3 loop is CASSLGQNNSPLHF. The CDR3 bases are TGTGCCAGCAGTTTAGGACAGAATAATTCACCCCTCCACTTT.

This clone occurred once. The chain joins TRBV19 to TRBJ2-5, with 9 bases lining up with TRBD1. Germline V gene sequence: CDR1 LNHDA, CDR2 SQIVND (reference sequence). V was clipped by 9 bases and J by 7 bases; unmatched bases: 15. The CDR3 is made up of 15 amino acids. The CDR3 here is CASKLRGGQGGTQYF. The CDR3 bases are TGTGCCAGCAAGCTCCGCGGGGGACAGGGAGGGACCCAGTACTTC.

The CDR3 sequence: CASSRRSDSEKLFF. CDR3 sequence (DNA): TGCGCCAGCAGCCGACGTTCCGACAGTGAAAAACTGTTTTTT. This chain uses TRBV5-1 with TRBJ1-4; D may be TRBD1 (5 bases). The germline V and J ends were trimmed by 4 bases and 7 bases, with 14 bases remaining between them. Germline lookup yields CDR1 SGHRS and CDR2 YFSETQ. CDR3 length: 14 amino acids.